Many counts were recorded for the clone carrying this TCR beta chain. The antigen is not known. The record originates from a study of T cells after posttransplantation cyclophosphamide. Study-wide points: Donor CD8+ memory clones often dominated recipient blood repertoires at later times. Recipient CMV seropositivity and CMV reactivation strongly tracked TRB clonality. Skin or GI-infiltrating T cells shared few TRB sequences with blood.

This related bone marrow graft donor gave peripheral blood on the day of marrow donation. Clones were sequenced by immunoSEQ multiplex PCR, and TCRdb holds only the in-frame ones, with some missing. The specimen has 30,000 to 35,000 clones, none found just once. The CDR3 extends over 15 amino acids. Germline CDR1 LGHNA, CDR2 YSLEER. The V gene end was trimmed by 1 base and the J gene end by 6 bases; junction bases not matched to a gene: 5. The source is a woman between 50 and 59 years old in good health and a related stem cell transplant donor. The V call is TRBV4-3, the J call TRBJ2-2, with TRBD2 matching 7 bases. Sample: PBMCs. The CDR3 DNA reads as TGCGCCAGCAGCCAAGTGGGGGGGTTCGCCGGGGAGCTGTTTTTT. Encoded protein: CASSQVGGFAGELFF.